The 10 T cell receptor beta chains given below trace back to one sample, sequenced in a study of CD8+ T cells in alopecia areata. As to treatment: oral pan-JAK inhibitor, 5-10 mg twice daily. RNA extraction was followed by reverse transcription into cDNA, which acted as the sequencing template. Method: immunoSEQ multiplex PCR; TCRdb's copy keeps in-frame clones and lacks some. The table shows 200,000 to 250,000 clones, with around three fifths occurring only once. The material was CD4+ T cells sorted from blood, obtained at week 4, from a patient treated with tofacitinib. These receptors were taken from a human donor with alopecia areata.

The chain employs TRBV6-6 and TRBJ1-3; 7 nucleotides agree with TRBD1. The CDR3 is 15 amino acids. Losses at the gene ends were 2 bases for V and 3 bases for J; bases not matched to a gene: 4. CDR1 is MNHNY and CDR2 is SVGAGI in the germline V gene (reference sequence). The CDR3 nucleotides are TGTGCCAGCAGTTACGGGGGGGACAGTGGAAACACCATATATTTT. Protein: CASSYGGDSGNTIYF.

The chain carries TRBV30 and TRBJ2-1; 13 bases are a match to TRBD2. Trimming removed 5 bases from V and 0 bases from J; junction bases left unmatched: 1. CDR1 GTSNPN and CDR2 SVGIG come from the germline V gene (reference sequence). The CDR3 has 15 amino acids. CDR3 DNA sequence: TGTGCCTGGTGGACTAGCGGGAGCTCCTACAATGAGCAGTTCTTC. Residues: CAWWTSGSSYNEQFF.

J is TRBJ1-1 and V is TRBV6-5, with D possibly being TRBD1 (5 bases). Trimming removed 6 bases at V and 0 bases at J, with 11 bases between. The germline V gene encodes CDR1 MNHEY and CDR2 SVGAGI. This CDR3 is built from 14 residues. CDR3 in DNA: TGTGCCAGCAGGCGGGGACGGATGAACACTGAAGCTTTCTTT. It translates to CASRRGRMNTEAFF.

The chain combines TRBV6-5 with TRBJ1-5; D ambiguous. V lost 5 bases to trimming and J lost 7 bases, with 3 bases between them. Germline V gene lookup returns CDR1 MNHEY and CDR2 SVGAGI. CDR3 size: 10 residues. The CDR3 protein is CASSNQPQHF. CDR3 sequence (DNA): TGTGCCAGCAGTAACCAGCCCCAGCATTTT.

V gene TRBV2 combines with J gene TRBJ2-7; 9 bases align to TRBD1. The CDR3 contains 15 residues. Germline CDR1 SNHLY, CDR2 FYNNEI. J lost 3 bases, V lost 6 bases, and 9 bases had no gene match. This CDR3 reads CASRNHLGQGYEQYF. In nucleotides, the CDR3 is TGTGCCAGCAGAAATCATCTGGGACAGGGCTACGAGCAGTACTTC.

V and J are TRBV10-3 and TRBJ2-1, with D perhaps TRBD2 (7 bases). Trimming cost V 3 bases and J 14 bases, with 14 bases left between them. CDR3 length: 12 residues. Germline V gene data show CDR1 as ENHRY and CDR2 as SYGVKD. The CDR3 protein is CAISEVRGLEFF. The CDR3 nucleotides are TGTGCCATCAGTGAAGTGCGGGGGCTCGAGTTCTTC.

This clone was picked up a small number of times. This chain connects TRBV6-6 to TRBJ1-2; weak D call: TRBD1 (5 bases). The V gene's germline CDR1 is MNHNY and CDR2 SVGAGI (reference sequence). Trimming pared 6 bases from V and 1 base from J, leaving 9 bases between. The CDR3 consists of 13 residues. CDR3 DNA: TGTGCCAGCAGCCAGGGAGATAACTATGGCTACACCTTC. This sequence encodes CASSQGDNYGYTF.

This clone has just a few counts. This rearrangement joins TRBV29-1 to TRBJ1-2; possible D gene TRBD1, 6 bases. V was cut by 5 bases and J by 0 bases, with 10 bases left in between. Per the germline V gene, CDR1 is SQVTM and CDR2 is ANQGSEA. This CDR3 spans 13 amino acids. The CDR3 loop reads CSVTGPSNYGYTF. The DNA of the CDR3 is TGCAGCGTTACAGGGCCGTCTAACTATGGCTACACCTTC.

The chain couples TRBV18 to TRBJ2-5; no reliable D call. Germline CDR1 reads KGHSH; CDR2 reads LQKENI. The V end was cut by 3 bases, the J end by 5 bases, with 10 bases between. This CDR3 has 13 amino acids. The CDR3 bases are TGTGCCAGCTCACCTCGCCCCGCCGAGACCCAGTACTTC. Translating it yields CASSPRPAETQYF.

The V gene is TRBV5-4, the J gene TRBJ2-5; D possibly corresponds to TRBD2 (6 bases). CDR1 and CDR2 (germline): SGHNT, YYREEE (reference sequence). The CDR3 length is 13 residues. V lost 2 bases and J 4 bases, leaving 9 bases between the germline ends. CDR3 DNA sequence: TGTGCCAGCAGCTTCATAGCGGCAGAGACCCAGTACTTC. This translates into CASSFIAAETQYF. Drawing the rest from reference TRBV5-4 and TRBJ2-5, the complete variable domain is ETGVTQSPTHLIKTRGQQVTLRCSSQSGHNTVSWYQQALGQGPQFIFQYYREEENGRGNFPPRFSGLQFPNYSSELNVNALELDDSALYLCASSFIAAETQYFGPGTRLLVL.